This T cell receptor (beta chain) originates from a study of control samples from healthy donors and cancer patients. The table came from immunoSEQ multiplex PCR; TCRdb's copy has only in-frame clones and leaves some out. The profile shows about 98,000 clones, approximately 81% of them singletons. This TCR was recovered from a woman aged 25 to 39 in good health. The sequencing sample was made of blood.

CDR3 residues: CASSRDRGSPLHF. The CDR3 nucleotides read TGTGCCAGCAGTAGAGACAGGGGCTCACCCCTCCACTTT. The chain joins TRBV6-5 to TRBJ1-6; TRBD1 aligns across 8 bases. Trimming at V came to 5 bases and at J to 10 bases, leaving 4 bases not matched to a gene. The V gene's germline CDR1 is MNHEY and CDR2 SVGAGI. CDR3 length: 13 residues.